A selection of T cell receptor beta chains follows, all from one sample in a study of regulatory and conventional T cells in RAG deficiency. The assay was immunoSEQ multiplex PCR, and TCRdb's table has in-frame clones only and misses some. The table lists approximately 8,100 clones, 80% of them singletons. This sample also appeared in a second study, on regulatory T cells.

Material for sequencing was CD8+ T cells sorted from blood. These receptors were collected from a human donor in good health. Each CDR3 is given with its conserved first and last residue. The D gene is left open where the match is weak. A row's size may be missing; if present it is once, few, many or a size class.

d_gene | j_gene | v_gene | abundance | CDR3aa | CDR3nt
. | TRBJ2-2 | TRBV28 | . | CASSLEDTGELFF | TGTGCCAGCAGTTTAGAGGACACCGGGGAGCTGTTTTTT
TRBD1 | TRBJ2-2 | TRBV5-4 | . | CASRPGTGAGELFF | TGTGCCAGCAGACCCGGGACAGGGGCCGGGGAGCTGTTTTTT
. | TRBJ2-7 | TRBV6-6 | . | CASSQGLEQYF | TGTGCCAGCAGTCAAGGACTAGAGCAGTACTTC
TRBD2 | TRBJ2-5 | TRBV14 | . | CASSQEGLAGGPGETQYF | TGTGCCAGCAGCCAAGAGGGACTAGCGGGGGGCCCAGGAGAGACCCAGTACTTC
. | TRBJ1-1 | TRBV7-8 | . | CASSPREGRMNTEAFF | TGTGCCAGCAGCCCCAGAGAGGGGCGGATGAACACTGAAGCTTTCTTT
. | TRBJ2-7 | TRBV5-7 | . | CASSGRGTSFSYEQYF | TGTGCCAGCAGCGGGAGGGGGACCAGCTTTTCCTACGAGCAGTACTTC
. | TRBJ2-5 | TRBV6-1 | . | CASRSNLQETQYF | TGTGCCAGCAGATCCAACCTACAAGAGACCCAGTACTTC
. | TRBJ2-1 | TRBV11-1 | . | CASSLNGLYNEQFF | TGTGCCAGCAGCTTAAACGGATTATACAATGAGCAGTTCTTC
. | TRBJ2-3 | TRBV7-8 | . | CASSSRALDADTQYF | TGTGCCAGCAGCTCCCGGGCTTTAGATGCAGATACGCAGTATTTT
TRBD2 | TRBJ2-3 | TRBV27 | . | CASEASGRHTDTQYF | TGTGCCAGCGAGGCTAGCGGGAGGCACACAGATACGCAGTATTTT
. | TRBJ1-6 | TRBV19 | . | CAGSILTGNSPLHF | TGTGCCGGTAGTATCTTGACTGGGAATTCACCCCTCCACTTT
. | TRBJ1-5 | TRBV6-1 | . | CASSEEAVYSNQPQHF | TGTGCCAGCAGTGAAGAGGCAGTATATAGCAATCAGCCCCAGCATTTT
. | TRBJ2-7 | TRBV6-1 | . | CASSERSVGFGYEQYF | TGTGCCAGCAGTGAACGATCCGTGGGGTTTGGTTACGAGCAGTACTTC
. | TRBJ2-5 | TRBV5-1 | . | CASSPEGHLQETQYF | TGCGCCAGCAGCCCGGAGGGACACCTCCAAGAGACCCAGTACTTC
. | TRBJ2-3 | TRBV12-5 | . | CASGLIDASTDTQYF | TGTGCTAGTGGTTTGATAGACGCTAGCACAGATACGCAGTATTTT
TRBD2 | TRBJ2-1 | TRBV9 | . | CASSVVPGGDEQFF | TGTGCCAGCAGCGTAGTGCCGGGGGGGGATGAGCAGTTCTTC
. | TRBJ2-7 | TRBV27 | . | CASSLGDSYEQYF | TGTGCCAGCAGTTTGGGCGACTCCTACGAGCAGTACTTC
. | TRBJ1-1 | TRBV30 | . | CAWSVQGHTEAFF | TGTGCCTGGAGTGTACAAGGACACACTGAAGCTTTCTTT
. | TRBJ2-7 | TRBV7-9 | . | CASSLAREGPSLYEQYF | TGTGCCAGCAGCTTAGCGCGGGAAGGGCCTTCCTTGTACGAGCAGTACTTC
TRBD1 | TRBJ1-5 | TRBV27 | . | CASSPRQGRTDQPQHF | TGTGCCAGCAGTCCCCGACAGGGGCGAACAGATCAGCCCCAGCATTTT
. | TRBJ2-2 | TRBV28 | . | CASSTPGPNTGELFF | TGTGCCAGCAGCACCCCAGGGCCGAACACCGGGGAGCTGTTTTTT
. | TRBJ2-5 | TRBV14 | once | CASSQVSELGIVGTQYF | TGTGCCAGCAGCCAAGTCTCCGAACTAGGGATTGTTGGGACCCAGTACTTC